Following are 30 T cell receptor beta chains from one sample sequenced in a study of type 1 regulatory T cells. TCRdb re-called the reads through MiXCR, storing one row per CDR3 protein. The sample has about 97,000 distinct CDR3 sequences, roughly 31% seen once. Sequencing input: CD4+ T cells, either the whole sample or a sorted fraction (not recorded which). These receptors all come from a human donor in good health.

Details on this clonotype: One junction end does not reproduce the germline sequence, and a read error may be involved. The chain uses TRBV20-1 and TRBJ2-2; D might be TRBD2 (6 bases). CDR3 size: 13 residues. Germline CDR1 is DFQATT and CDR2 is SNEGSKA (reference sequence). The CDR3 DNA sequence: TGCAGTGCCGTGAATGGAAAGACCGGGGGGCTGTTTTTT. This encodes CSAVNGKTGGLFF.

The V gene is TRBV7-2, the J gene TRBJ2-3; D is ambiguous. The CDR3 covers 14 residues. V lost 1 base and J 5 bases, leaving 10 bases between the germline ends. Germline V gives CDR1 SGHTA, CDR2 FQGNSA. The CDR3 coding sequence is TGTGCCAGCAGCTTAGGGGAAACTCGAGATACGCAGTATTTT. This codes for CASSLGETRDTQYF.

The chain recombines TRBV2 with TRBJ2-5; D not certain. The V end was cut by 3 bases, the J end by 2 bases, with 4 bases between. This CDR3 has 12 amino acids. Looked up from germline, CDR1 is SNHLY and CDR2 is FYNNEI. This chain's CDR3 is CASSDLQETQYF. CDR3 in DNA: TGTGCCAGCAGTGATTTACAAGAGACCCAGTACTTC.

The CDR3 sequence: CASSSDLNQPQHF. Here the CDR3 DNA reads TGTGCCAGCAGCTCCGACCTCAATCAGCCCCAGCATTTT. The chain couples TRBV7-2 to TRBJ1-5, with D hard to call. The length of the CDR3 is 13 residues. Germline V gene lookup returns CDR1 SGHTA and CDR2 FQGNSA. Trimming shortened V by 4 bases and J by 3 bases, and 7 bases separated the two germline ends.

This clonotype turned up a few times. The CDR3 coding sequence is TGCGCCAGCAGCACGGGACAAACGGGTTCCCGCACAGATACGCAGTATTTT. It translates to CASSTGQTGSRTDTQYF. The genes are TRBV5-1 and TRBJ2-3, with a weak D call TRBD1 (6 bases). The CDR3 runs 17 residues. In germline, CDR1 is SGHRS, CDR2 YFSETQ. V was pared by 4 bases and J by 1 base, with 19 bases between.

This clonotype has more than one count but fewer than ten. The genes are TRBV29-1 and TRBJ1-1; unclear D gene. CDR3 length equals 13 residues. V was shortened by 3 bases and J by 0 bases, with 8 bases between the two germline ends. Germline-derived CDR1 and CDR2 are SQVTM and ANQGSEA. CDR3 amino acids: CSVDVSMNTEAFF. In DNA form, the CDR3 reads TGCAGCGTTGATGTGTCCATGAACACTGAAGCTTTCTTT.

This clonotype was counted only a few times. The chain recombines TRBV20-1 with TRBJ1-5; D call uncertain. V was trimmed by 1 base and J by 10 bases, leaving 14 bases between them. The CDR3 contains 13 residues. Germline assignment: CDR1 DFQATT and CDR2 SNEGSKA (reference sequence). The CDR3 DNA follows: TGCAGTGCTAGAGTAGGTAGCGGCGAACCCCAGCATTTT. Its translation is CSARVGSGEPQHF.

There are a few counts of this clonotype. J is TRBJ2-6 and V is TRBV24-1; 7 bases match TRBD1. With 6 bases clipped from V and 2 bases from J, the junction kept 3 bases outside the gene matches. The CDR3 has 15 amino acids. Germline V gene sequence: CDR1 KGHDR, CDR2 SFDVKD. The CDR3 is CATSTQGPGANVLTF. The CDR3 region has the DNA TGTGCCACCAGTACACAGGGGCCTGGGGCCAACGTCCTGACTTTC.

The J gene is TRBJ2-5, the V gene TRBV29-1; D unclear. Germline values: CDR1 SQVTM, CDR2 ANQGSEA. The length of the CDR3 is 10 residues. Trimming shortened V by 6 bases and J by 5 bases, and 7 bases separated the two germline ends. CDR3 DNA sequence: TGCAGCGTCATGGAGGAGACCCAGTACTTC. It specifies CSVMEETQYF. The full variable domain, its missing parts supplied by reference TRBV29-1 and TRBJ2-5, is SAVISQKPSRDICQRGTSLTIQCQVDSQVTMMFWYRQQPGQSLTLIATANQGSEATYESGFVIDKFPISRPNLTFSTLTVSNMSPEDSSIYLCSVMEETQYFGPGTRLLVL.

A few counts support this clonotype. The rearrangement joins TRBV20-1 to TRBJ1-2, with D possibly matching TRBD1 (6 bases). The CDR3 is 9 residues long. Per the germline V gene, CDR1 is DFQATT and CDR2 is SNEGSKA (reference sequence). This CDR3 is CGGNYGYTF. The CDR3 region has the DNA TGCGGGGGCAACTATGGCTACACCTTC.

V gene TRBV24-1 combines with J gene TRBJ2-3; 10 bases map to TRBD1. This CDR3 is built from 22 residues. Germline CDR1 is KGHDR and CDR2 is SFDVKD. V shed 3 bases and J 1 base; nucleotides not matched to a gene: 21. CDR3 nucleotide sequence: TGTGCCACCAGTGATACCCGGGGGAGTACAAGTTCCGGGACAGGGGGCACAGATACGCAGTATTTT. Protein sequence: CATSDTRGSTSSGTGGTDTQYF.

CDR3 sequence (DNA): TGCGCCAGCAGTGAGTCAGGCCCCGGGATGGTTACGGGGAGGAATGAGCAGTTCTTC. It specifies CASSESGPGMVTGRNEQFF. The rearrangement joins TRBV10-2 to TRBJ2-1; D may be TRBD2 (6 bases). Germline V gives CDR1 WSHSY, CDR2 SAAADI. This CDR3 comprises 19 residues. The germline V and J ends were trimmed by 0 bases and 7 bases, with 25 bases remaining between them.

The chain combines TRBV20-1 with TRBJ1-1, with a weak D call TRBD1 (6 bases). V lost 6 bases and J 3 bases, leaving 8 bases between the germline ends. The CDR3 is 11 amino acids. Germline V CDR1 and CDR2: DFQATT, SNEGSKA (reference sequence). CDR3: CSASGDTEAFF. CDR3 in DNA: TGCAGTGCCTCAGGGGACACTGAAGCTTTCTTT.

This clonotype has just one count. This rearrangement joins TRBV6-4 to TRBJ1-2; 7 bases line up with TRBD1. This CDR3 spans 13 amino acids. CDR1 MRHNA and CDR2 SNTAGT come from the germline V gene. V shed 4 bases and J 8 bases; nucleotides not matched to a gene: 7. The CDR3 DNA sequence: TGTGCCAGCAGTGGACAGGGTTTGGAGGGCTACACCTTC. Amino acid sequence: CASSGQGLEGYTF.

V gene TRBV5-1 combines with J gene TRBJ2-4; D unclear. Deletions cut 0 bases from V and 0 bases from J, with 10 bases between. Germline V lookup: CDR1 SGHRS, CDR2 YFSETQ. The CDR3 totals 16 residues. CDR3 coding DNA: TGCGCCAGCAGCTTGGACGGAACCCTAGCCAAAAACATTCAGTACTTC. It translates to CASSLDGTLAKNIQYF.

The V gene is TRBV7-2, the J gene TRBJ2-5; 7 bases agree with TRBD2. The CDR3 loop spans 14 amino acids. Per the germline V gene, CDR1 is SGHTA and CDR2 is FQGNSA. V dropped 2 bases and J dropped 5; count of bases not matched to a gene: 5. The CDR3 reads CASSLSLAVETQYF. The DNA of the CDR3 is TGTGCCAGCAGCTTATCCCTAGCGGTGGAGACCCAGTACTTC.

The table lists this clonotype with a few counts. The gene calls are TRBV28 and TRBJ2-2; TRBD2 aligns across 10 bases. Germline-derived CDR1 and CDR2 are MDHEN and SYDVKM. The CDR3 loop spans 18 amino acids. V was clipped by 6 bases and J by 7 bases; unmatched bases: 17. The CDR3: CASRGRVGLAGVGGELFF. The CDR3 bases are TGTGCCAGCAGAGGCAGGGTCGGGCTAGCGGGAGTCGGCGGGGAGCTGTTTTTT.

Worth noting for this clonotype: With a much larger clone just one base away, this may be a read error. The chain couples TRBV20-1 to TRBJ2-1; 7 positions agree with TRBD1. This CDR3 is 14 amino acids long. The germline V gene has CDR1 DFQATT and CDR2 SNEGSKA (reference sequence). Unmatched junction bases numbered 9, after V lost 3 bases and J lost 7 bases. The CDR3 sequence: CSASNYARGNEQFF. The CDR3 coding sequence is TGCAGTGCTAGTAACTATGCCAGGGGGAATGAGCAGTTCTTC.

The V gene is TRBV20-1, the J gene TRBJ1-2; possible D gene TRBD1, 5 bases. The CDR3 has 14 amino acids. CDR1 DFQATT and CDR2 SNEGSKA come from the germline V gene (reference sequence). Trimming took 6 bases from V and 0 from J, leaving 14 bases between them. The CDR3 nucleotides are TGCAGTGCCCGCACTACGACAGCTAACTATGGCTACACCTTC. Protein sequence: CSARTTTANYGYTF.

This clonotype was recorded a few times. It may be a read error: a sequence one base away is much more abundant. The chain joins TRBV12-3 or TRBV12-4 to TRBJ2-2; D uncertain. The CDR3 is 14 amino acids. V lost 5 bases and J 9 bases, leaving 16 bases between the germline ends. The CDR3 DNA reads TGTGCCAGCAGTCCGGTAGGGTTCGCCAGGGAGCTGTTTTTT. Encoded protein: CASSPVGFARELFF.

This clonotype was detected only a few times. The chain carries TRBV20-1 and TRBJ2-5; D is undetermined. Trimming shortened V by 4 bases and J by 2 bases, and 8 bases separated the two germline ends. This CDR3 spans 12 amino acids. Germline V gives CDR1 DFQATT, CDR2 SNEGSKA (reference sequence). The CDR3 here is CSATALQETQYF. For the CDR3, the DNA is TGCAGTGCTACGGCACTTCAAGAGACCCAGTACTTC.

This clonotype was seen only a few times. The chain employs TRBV20-1 and TRBJ1-4, with 7 positions matching TRBD1. Germline lookup yields CDR1 DFQATT and CDR2 SNEGSKA (reference sequence). The V and J ends lost 0 bases and 3 bases, in that order; junction bases with no gene match: 4. The length of the CDR3 is 15 residues. The DNA of the CDR3 is TGCAGTGCTAGAGATCTAAGGGGGCCTAATGAAAAACTGTTTTTT. Translating gives CSARDLRGPNEKLFF.

Only a few counts were recorded for this clonotype. The rearrangement uses TRBV7-8 and TRBJ2-1; weak D call: TRBD1 (6 bases). V was cut by 2 bases and J by 8 bases, with 10 bases left in between. Germline CDR1 is SGHVS and CDR2 is FQNEAQ. The CDR3 has 13 residues. The CDR3 region is CASSLRTADEQFF. CDR3 nucleotide sequence: TGTGCCAGCAGCTTACGGACAGCAGATGAGCAGTTCTTC.

The V gene is TRBV2, the J gene TRBJ2-1; TRBD1 matches at 8 bases. Per the germline V gene, CDR1 is SNHLY and CDR2 is FYNNEI. V gave up 5 bases and J gave up 9 bases; unmatched junction bases: 12. This CDR3 has 15 amino acids. The CDR3 sequence: CASSPQGAGWGEQFF. The CDR3 DNA follows: TGTGCCAGCAGTCCCCAGGGGGCTGGGTGGGGTGAGCAGTTCTTC.

In its sample, this clonotype was seen a few times. This rearrangement joins TRBV30 to TRBJ1-1; a weak D match, TRBD1 (6 bases). Germline CDR1 reads GTSNPN; CDR2 reads SVGIG (reference sequence). This CDR3 contains 15 residues. V shed 0 bases and J shed 4 bases, with 15 bases lying between them. The CDR3 coding sequence is TGTGCCTGGAGTGTAGGGGGGACGGGAGGCACTGAAGCTTTCTTT. It encodes CAWSVGGTGGTEAFF.

The genes are TRBV18 and TRBJ2-3; D is unclear. V dropped 0 bases and J dropped 3 bases, with 4 bases sitting between them. The V gene's germline CDR1 is KGHSH and CDR2 LQKENI. CDR3 length: 13 amino acids. The CDR3 protein is CASSPPGTDTQYF. The CDR3 coding sequence is TGTGCCAGCTCACCACCGGGGACAGATACGCAGTATTTT. Complete variable domain (other parts from reference TRBV18 and TRBJ2-3): NAGVMQNPRHLVRRRGQEARLRCSPMKGHSHVYWYRQLPEEGLKFMVYLQKENIIDESGMPKERFSAEFPKEGPSILRIQQVVRGDSAAYFCASSPPGTDTQYFGPGTRLTVL.

Many counts were recorded for this clonotype. CDR3 nucleotide sequence: TGCAGCGCCGGAGACATGCAAGAGACCCAGTACTTC. Encoded protein: CSAGDMQETQYF. The chain uses TRBV29-1 and TRBJ2-5; D is ambiguous. From germline, CDR1 is SQVTM and CDR2 ANQGSEA. Trimming removed 7 bases from V and 2 bases from J, with 11 bases in between. This CDR3 spans 12 amino acids.

The count of this clonotype is one. The V call is TRBV7-8, the J call TRBJ2-1, with 16 bases lining up with TRBD2. The CDR3 extends over 16 amino acids. With V trimmed by 3 bases and J by 9 bases, 5 bases remained unmatched. CDR1 is SGHVS and CDR2 is FQNEAQ in the germline V gene. For the CDR3, the DNA is TGTGCCAGCAGCTTGGCGGGGACTAGCGGGAGGGTTGAGCAGTTCTTC. Its translation is CASSLAGTSGRVEQFF.

In its sample, this clonotype was seen many times. The chain links TRBV7-2 to TRBJ1-2; D remains unclear. The germline V gene encodes CDR1 SGHTA and CDR2 FQGNSA. The CDR3 is 13 amino acids. Trimming stripped 5 bases from V and 4 bases from J, with 11 bases between. The CDR3 DNA follows: TGTGCCAGCAGCCCGGCCGGTTCCTATGGCTACACCTTC. It translates to CASSPAGSYGYTF.

This sequence joins TRBV2 and TRBJ1-1, with a possible D match to TRBD1 (5 bases). CDR3 size: 11 residues. The germline V and J ends were trimmed by 7 bases and 6 bases, with 9 bases remaining between them. Germline loops: CDR1 SNHLY, CDR2 FYNNEI. CDR3 loop: CASKGWAEAFF. DNA for the CDR3: TGTGCCAGCAAGGGGTGGGCTGAAGCTTTCTTT.